The T cell receptor (beta chain) under discussion was sequenced for a study of T cell repertoires in cytomegalovirus infection. From the reads, TCRdb called clonotypes with MiXCR, one entry per CDR3 protein. There are fewer than 1,000,000 distinct CDR3 sequences in the sample; 31% occur only once, and around 15% lies in the top ten. This clonotype has only a few counts. Its target is unknown. The CDR3 runs to 16 residues. Looked up from germline, CDR1 is SGHTS and CDR2 is YDEGEE. Trimming at V came to 7 bases and at J to 6 bases, leaving 12 bases not matched to a gene. V usage is TRBV5-8 and J usage is TRBJ2-3; 12 nucleotides align to TRBD1. The material was cultured CD8+ T cells from PBMCs, obtained from culture after CMV antigen stimulation. The sequence came from a human donor in good health (CMV status not recorded). Some clones in this sample may be carry-over from other donors' samples. In DNA, the CDR3 is TGTGCCAGCCCCCGGGGGGGACAGGGGGCTCGGGATACGCAGTATTTT. Translation: CASPRGGQGARDTQYF. Full variable domain (missing parts from reference TRBV5-8 and TRBJ2-3): EAGVTQSPTHLIKTRGQQATLRCSPISGHTSVYWYQQALGLGLQFLLWYDEGEERNRGNFPPRFSGRQFPNYSSELNVNALELEDSALYLCASPRGGQGARDTQYFGPGTRLTVL.